These T cell receptor beta chains were read from a single sample in a study of beta chain features in type 1 diabetes. Measured with immunoSEQ multiplex PCR; TCRdb has only the in-frame clones, and not every one. Here the sample spans about 290,000 clones, under 8.5% being singletons. Sequencing was carried out using central memory CD4+ T cells from blood. All receptors come from a woman under 30 in good health. Each CDR3 is given with its conserved first and last residue. Fields, in order: clone size, D gene, J gene, V gene, CDR3 DNA, CDR3 protein. The D gene is left open where the match is weak. Some rows have no size entry. The others give once, few or many, or a class for an expanded clone.

once NA TRBJ2-5 TRBV2 TGTGCCAGCAGTGAGCGGAGGGGGGGGACCCAGTACTTC CASSERRGGTQYF
few NA TRBJ2-7 TRBV7-2 TGTGCCAGCACCTTGGGGCAGGGGCCTACCTACGAGCAGTACTTC CASTLGQGPTYEQYF
NA NA TRBJ2-3 TRBV7-2 TGTGCCAGCAGCTTAAGACAGGCAAACTACCCGACAGATACGCAGTATTTT CASSLRQANYPTDTQYF
NA TRBD2 TRBJ2-1 TRBV5-1 TGCGCCAGCAGCGACGCTAGCGGGAGTCAGAATGAGCAGTTCTTC CASSDASGSQNEQFF
many NA TRBJ2-3 TRBV14 TGTGCCAGCAGCCAACTAGCGACGCAGTATTTT CASSQLATQYF
few NA TRBJ1-4 TRBV6-6 TGTGCGAGCGCGGGGAATGAAAAACTGTTTTTT CASAGNEKLFF
many NA TRBJ1-5 TRBV7-2 TGTGCCAGCAGTTTACAGGGAGGTCCTGGCCAGCCCCAGCATTTT CASSLQGGPGQPQHF
NA NA TRBJ2-2 TRBV18 TGTGCCAGCTCACCACAGGGAGGAAGGAACACCGGGGAGCTGTTTTTT CASSPQGGRNTGELFF
NA NA TRBJ1-2 TRBV6-5 TGTGCCAGCAGTTACTCGTTCGGGTACGGCTACACCTTC CASSYSFGYGYTF
NA NA TRBJ2-4 TRBV18 TGTGCCAGCCGACCCCCCATAGATCCTAAAGACATTCAGTACTTC CASRPPIDPKDIQYF
NA NA TRBJ1-3 TRBV29-1 TGCAGCGTTGAAGCCTCGCGGGCTGGAAACACCATATATTTT CSVEASRAGNTIYF
NA NA TRBJ2-3 TRBV7-8 TGTGCCAGCAGCTCGGCAGTCCGCACAGATACGCAGTATTTT CASSSAVRTDTQYF
NA TRBD1 TRBJ2-7 TRBV11-1 TGTGCCAGCAGCTTAGGGGGACAGCTAAACTACGAGCAGTACTTC CASSLGGQLNYEQYF
NA TRBD1 TRBJ2-5 TRBV4-2 TGTGCCAGCAGCCAAGGGACCACAGGGGGCGAAGAGACCCAGTACTTC CASSQGTTGGEETQYF
NA NA TRBJ2-1 TRBV19 TGTGCCAGTAGTATAGACGGGACATACAATGAGCAGTTCTTC CASSIDGTYNEQFF
few TRBD1 TRBJ1-2 TRBV9 TGTGCCAGCAGCTCGGGACAGGGGCGCGGTGGCTACACCTTC CASSSGQGRGGYTF
few TRBD1 TRBJ2-5 TRBV7-9 TGTGCCAGCAGCCCAGGGGGCAATCAAGAGACCCAGTACTTC CASSPGGNQETQYF
few NA TRBJ2-3 TRBV14 TGTGCCAGCAGCCAACGCCCGGGGCATGAGGCAGATACGCAGTATTTT CASSQRPGHEADTQYF
few TRBD2 TRBJ2-5 TRBV7-2 TGTGCCAGCAGCCCTCGGGGGGGCGGAGAGACCCAGTACTTC CASSPRGGGETQYF
many NA TRBJ1-2 TRBV2 TGTGCCAGCAGTAACCAGGGAGTTGGCTACACCTTC CASSNQGVGYTF
few TRBD2 TRBJ2-7 TRBV9 TGTGCCAGCAGCCCGAACCCCGGGACTAGCTCCTACGAGCAGTACTTC CASSPNPGTSSYEQYF
many TRBD1 TRBJ1-5 TRBV6-6 TGTGCCAGCAGTTACCAACAGGGGAGTGGGGAGCCCCAGCATTTT CASSYQQGSGEPQHF
few NA TRBJ2-7 TRBV29-1 TGCAGCGTTGGCAGGGGGGCCCACGAGCAGTACTTC CSVGRGAHEQYF
many NA TRBJ2-3 TRBV29-1 TGCAGCGTCGGCACAGATACGCAGTATTTT CSVGTDTQYF
few TRBD1 TRBJ2-7 TRBV7-2 TGTGCCAGCAGCCCACAGACAGGGGGGCGCTACGAGCAGTACTTC CASSPQTGGRYEQYF
NA TRBD1 TRBJ2-3 TRBV4-3 TGCGCCAGCAGCCAAGGGGACAGGGTGACCACAGATACGCAGTATTTT CASSQGDRVTTDTQYF
NA NA TRBJ2-2 TRBV6-5 TGTGCCAGCAGTTATACTCCAAACACCGGGGAGCTGTTTTTT CASSYTPNTGELFF
few NA TRBJ1-1 TRBV18 TGTGCCAGCTCTGCTGGGGCAATGGGCACTGAAGCTTTCTTT CASSAGAMGTEAFF
NA NA TRBJ2-6 TRBV18 TGTGCCAGCTCACCACGGAGGGAGAACTGGGCTGGGGCCAACGTCCTGACTTTC CASSPRRENWAGANVLTF
few NA TRBJ2-7 TRBV10-3 TGTGCCACCGGTCGGGATACGTTCGAGCAGTACTTC CATGRDTFEQYF
NA TRBD2 TRBJ2-3 TRBV7-2 TGTGCCAGCAGCTTAGGCTTGACTAGCGGTATGGCGCAGTATTTT CASSLGLTSGMAQYF
few NA TRBJ2-5 TRBV5-1 TGCGCCAGCAGCCGGGGTGGCGGGTTCATTCAAGAGACCCAGTACTTC CASSRGGGFIQETQYF
NA NA TRBJ1-1 TRBV11-3 TGTGCCAGCAGCTTAGAGGCCGTGGACACTGAAGCTTTCTTT CASSLEAVDTEAFF
many TRBD1 TRBJ2-7 TRBV18 TGTGCCAGCTCACCCGACAGGGAGAAGCAGTACTTC CASSPDREKQYF
NA NA TRBJ2-3 TRBV7-3 TGTGCCAGCAGCTCCAGGGTGGGAGATACGCAGTATTTT CASSSRVGDTQYF
few NA TRBJ1-4 TRBV5-1 TGCGCCAGCAGTCGGGAAAATGAAAAACTGTTTTTT CASSRENEKLFF
NA NA TRBJ1-5 TRBV7-2 TGTGCCAGCAGCCCCAGGGGCCCCAATCAGCCCCAGCATTTT CASSPRGPNQPQHF
NA TRBD1 TRBJ1-4 TRBV7-9 TGTGCCAGCAGCCCAGGGGGACAGAGGGGTGAAAAACTGTTTTTT CASSPGGQRGEKLFF
few NA TRBJ1-5 TRBV20-1 TGCAGTGCGGATGGCGATCAGCCCCAGCATTTT CSADGDQPQHF
NA NA TRBJ2-3 TRBV2 TGTGCCAGCAGTGAAGCCGGGAGCACAGATACGCAGTATTTT CASSEAGSTDTQYF
few NA TRBJ1-1 TRBV27 TGTGCCAGCAGTTTTGGGGGTCGGACTGAAGCTTTCTTT CASSFGGRTEAFF
few NA TRBJ2-5 TRBV4-3 TGCGCCAGCAGCCGACTAGTGCGAGAGACCCAGTACTTC CASSRLVRETQYF
NA NA TRBJ2-2 TRBV7-9 TGTGCCAGCAGCCCCCGCCCCTCTGGGGAGCTGTTTTTT CASSPRPSGELFF
NA NA TRBJ2-7 TRBV30 TGTGCCTGGAGTGACAGGTCCTACGAGCAGTACTTC CAWSDRSYEQYF
many TRBD2 TRBJ2-3 TRBV10-3 TGTGCCGCCTCCGGGACTAGCGGAGCCACAGATACGCAGTATTTT CAASGTSGATDTQYF
NA TRBD1 TRBJ1-2 TRBV7-3 TGTGCCAGCAGCCTATCCTACACAGGGGGCGTCGGCTACACCTTC CASSLSYTGGVGYTF